Each of the 8 T cell receptor beta chains below was sequenced from the same sample in a study of blood T cell repertoires in COVID-19. This table comes from immunoSEQ multiplex PCR, and its TCRdb copy is limited to in-frame clones, with some not included. Among more than 85,000 clones listed, 70% to 90% were seen once. Sequenced input: peripheral blood. The receptors derive from a man between 65 and 80 years old with acute or convalescent COVID-19.

The chain links TRBV19 to TRBJ1-2, with a weak D call TRBD1 (5 bases). The CDR3 has 15 residues. From germline, CDR1 is LNHDA and CDR2 SQIVND (reference sequence). V was trimmed by 1 base and J by 5 bases, leaving 14 bases between them. The CDR3 spells CASSIASGAEYGYTF. In DNA form, the CDR3 reads TGTGCCAGTAGTATAGCATCTGGGGCGGAATATGGCTACACCTTC.

V gene TRBV6-5 combines with J gene TRBJ1-1; TRBD1 is a possible D gene (6 bases). The CDR3 loop spans 13 amino acids. The germline V gene encodes CDR1 MNHEY and CDR2 SVGAGI. V was trimmed by 6 bases and J by 4 bases, leaving 12 bases between them. CDR3 bases: TGTGCCAGCAGCCCCTGGGACACCACTGAAGCTTTCTTT. Translating it yields CASSPWDTTEAFF.

V and J are TRBV5-4 and TRBJ1-2, with D unclear. Trimming took 4 bases from V and 2 from J, leaving 15 bases between them. Germline V gene sequence: CDR1 SGHNT, CDR2 YYREEE (reference sequence). CDR3 length: 15 amino acids. CDR3 DNA: TGTGCCAGCAGCCCCTGGTTAGCGTCCAACTATGGCTACACCTTC. Its protein is CASSPWLASNYGYTF.

The rearrangement links TRBV3-1 (or the pseudogene TRBV3-2) to TRBJ2-3; TRBD1 matches 9 bases. The germline CDR1 and CDR2 sequences are LGHDT and YNNKEL (reference sequence). The length of the CDR3 is 17 residues. V lost 4 bases to trimming and J lost 3 bases; unmatched junction nucleotides: 11. CDR3 in amino acids: CASSRYKGQGGTDTQYF. As DNA, the CDR3 is TGTGCCAGCAGCCGCTACAAGGGACAGGGAGGTACAGATACGCAGTATTTT.

V usage is TRBV5-6 and J usage is TRBJ1-1; weak D call: TRBD1 (6 bases). The V end was cut by 4 bases, the J end by 9 bases, with 16 bases between. Germline values: CDR1 SGHDT, CDR2 YYEEEE. This CDR3 is built from 13 residues. As DNA, the CDR3 is TGTGCCAGCAGCCGGGACAAGGGGTCAAAAGCTTTCTTT. It yields the protein CASSRDKGSKAFF.

The chain links TRBV5-1 to TRBJ2-3; TRBD1 might be the D (6 bases). Trimming stripped 2 bases from V and 0 bases from J, with 10 bases between. Germline values: CDR1 SGHRS, CDR2 YFSETQ. The CDR3 contains 15 residues. Written as DNA, the CDR3 is TGCGCCAGCAGCTTCGGACAGCTTAGCACAGATACGCAGTATTTT. Translating it yields CASSFGQLSTDTQYF.

The chain has TRBV10-2 and TRBJ1-1, with D unresolved. The CDR3 has 13 amino acids. The V gene lost 0 bases and the J gene lost 7 bases, with 9 bases spanning the gap. In germline, CDR1 is WSHSY, CDR2 SAAADI. Written as DNA, the CDR3 is TGCGCCAGCAGTGAGTCGACGTACAGTGAAGCTTTCTTT. Protein: CASSESTYSEAFF.

The chain has TRBV3-1 (or the pseudogene TRBV3-2) and TRBJ2-5, with 14 bases identical to TRBD2. CDR1 LGHDT and CDR2 YNNKEL come from the germline V gene (reference sequence). After removal of 7 bases from V and 4 bases from J, the junction contained 11 bases not matched to a gene. The CDR3 runs to 17 residues. The CDR3 here is CASTRRGTSGGLETQYF. CDR3 DNA: TGTGCCAGCACCCGAAGGGGGACTAGCGGGGGTTTAGAGACCCAGTACTTC.